This T cell receptor (beta chain) was found in a study of shared clonotypes between healthy human individuals (TCRdb year 2020). The study in broad terms: The cohort included three men and a couple of women between 18 and 49 years of age. Different laboratories and diverse techniques were used to prepare libraries and sequence TCR repertoires, to increase sequencing depth and limit assay-specific biases. Each donor's leukapheresis produced roughly between roughly 0.9 and 9 billion PBMCs. Blood TCR repertoires of about five healthy adults were deeply sequenced to estimate repertoire size and the extent of clonotype sharing between individuals. Per donor, three plates each were used for CD4 naive and CD4 memory, two for CD8 naive, and one for CD8 memory.

From a lookup of the germline V gene (reference sequence), CDR1 and CDR2 are SEHNR and FQNEAQ. V sheds 6 bases and J sheds 4 bases, leaving 12 bases between their ends. The CDR3 starts with the cysteine, ends with the phenylalanine, and has 13 residues. Just the 39-base CDR3 DNA is kept, in frame starting at base 1. As concerns this clone: The antigen it binds to is not known. Per-base quality was not reported, and no clone a single base away is much larger than it.

Study-level results and caveats: Higher generation probabilities were observed for clonotypes shared by all four sorted-subset donors than for non-shared clonotypes. Across a handful of donors, roughly 5.1% of naive CD4, 3.5% of naive CD8, 2.3% of memory CD4, and under 0.45% of memory CD8 clonotypes were shared. Pairwise subsampling led to the expectation that sequencing depth would affect the degree of clonotype sharing among donors. The small number of donors limited the genetic and exposure-history diversity represented. Even with the large sequencing depth, rarefaction of the sorted-subset datasets indicated that sequencing was incomplete. Naive subsets generally had larger estimated clonotype richness than memory subsets did. Only blood was sampled, and tissue TCR repertoires likely differ from those in blood.

TCR CDR3 regions were amplified from genomic DNA by multiplex PCR using the deep immunoSEQ assay. Genomic DNA extracted from each cell subset was distributed evenly over all wells of several immunoSEQ 96-well plates, and each plate served as one replicate. For sorted subsets, roughly 200 ng of genomic DNA, equivalent to some 30,000 T cell genomes, went into each replicate PCR. Purified libraries were measured with a Qubit 3.0 fluorometer, size-checked on a Bioanalyzer 2100, and measured again with the KAPA Library Quantification kit. Every immunoSEQ 96-well plate was sequenced on a dedicated single-read 150-cycle Illumina NextSeq 550 flow cell. Turning to the authors' computational methods: Because only junctional sequences without quality scores were contained in the immunoSEQ output, filtering matching that applied to full-length reads could not be performed. To assign V/J genes and CDR3, sequences were annotated using PyIR, a Python wrapper for IgBLAST v1.9, with IMGT germline references. Any read was removed if the V/J assignment was weak (E-value above 1e-6), the CDR3 was missing, or the read contained stop codons, out-of-frame junctions, or ambiguous translated residues. A V3J clonotype was defined by an identical inferred V gene, J gene, and CDR3 amino acid sequence. To compute the percentage overlap between repertoires, the number of shared unique clonotypes was divided by the size of the smaller repertoire. Repertoire richness was assessed with RTK rarefaction, the Chao1 estimator, and Recon v2.1 estimates of unobserved clonotypes. OLGA was used to compute generation probabilities for all TCRbeta clonotypes that the gDNA method yielded from a few donors. TCRdb limited this immuneACCESS table to in-frame rearrangements with V and J called. A share of clones is missing; checked studies link under half to unresolved V genes, and the rest is unexplained. D and trimming come from the DNA, and the V and J calls and clone size come from that table. In all, the sample holds around 2,000,000 clones, and about 95% of those were seen once. The ten largest clonotypes hold approximately 0.13% of the sample.

Donors were healthy HIV-negative adults with no recently reported acute infections or vaccinations. All donors were Caucasian adults living in Nashville, Tennessee, USA. Magnetic negative selection was used to enrich CD4+ T cells, after which naive cells were positively selected on CD45RA and the negative fraction became the memory subset. After blood collection by leukapheresis, PBMCs were isolated using Ficoll-Histopaque density gradient centrifugation and then cryopreserved in the vapor phase of liquid nitrogen. Analytical flow cytometry was used to check the purity and quantity of each magnetically sorted T cell population. Genomic DNA was isolated from every sorted fraction and measured by UV absorbance on a Nanodrop 2000c.

Sample: naive CD4+ T cells sorted from blood. What the cell subset or site label conveys for this sample: CD45RA+ positively selected. The rearrangement joined TRBV7-9 to TRBJ1-2; TRBD1 could be the D gene, as 5 bases match. The origin of this receptor is a man aged 18 to 29 in good health. The encoded CDR3 is CASRRGTSYGYTF. The bases read TGTGCCAGCAGACGCGGGACGTCCTATGGCTACACCTTC.